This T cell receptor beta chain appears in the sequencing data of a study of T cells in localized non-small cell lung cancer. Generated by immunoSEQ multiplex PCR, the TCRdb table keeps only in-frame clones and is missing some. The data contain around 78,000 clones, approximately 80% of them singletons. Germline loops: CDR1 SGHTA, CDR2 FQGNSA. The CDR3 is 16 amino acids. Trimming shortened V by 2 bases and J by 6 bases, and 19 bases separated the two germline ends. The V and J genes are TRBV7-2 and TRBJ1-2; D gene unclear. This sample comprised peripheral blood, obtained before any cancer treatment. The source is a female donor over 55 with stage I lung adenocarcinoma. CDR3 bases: TGTGCCAGCAGCTTATATGCCATTGGGGTGGGCGATGGCTACACCTTC. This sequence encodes CASSLYAIGVGDGYTF.